This TCR beta chain was recorded in a study of read filtering for tumor transcriptome and immune sequencing. Study-wide context: Patients were approximately 17 male and some 15 female, mean age around 66 years, range about 45 to 85. Transcriptome libraries were built from DNase-treated RNA. RNA-seq yielded only about 85 to 1273 TCR reads, IR-seq about 3.5 to 11 million.

This CDR3 has 15 amino acids. Germline V gene lookup returns CDR1 SGHTA and CDR2 FQGNSA. Molecular barcoded adaptors covering alpha/delta and beta/gamma chains were used on around 400 ng RNA. TCRdb re-called the reads with MiXCR, one entry per CDR3 protein. The sample lists about 46,000 distinct CDR3 sequences, approximately 19% seen once, with over 35% in the top ten. At the time of active disease, bone marrow was collected from every patient. About this clonotype itself: Possible read error: a much larger clone is one base away.

The sample consisted of a population of CD138-negative cells sorted from bone marrow. This clonotype was obtained from a donor at least 40 years old with multiple myeloma. The V call is TRBV7-2, the J call TRBJ2-1; 7 bases match TRBD1. The CDR3 is CASSRSRGRHNEKFF. CDR3 DNA: TGTGCCAGCAGCCGCTCGAGGGGGCGGCACAATGAGAAGTTCTTC.